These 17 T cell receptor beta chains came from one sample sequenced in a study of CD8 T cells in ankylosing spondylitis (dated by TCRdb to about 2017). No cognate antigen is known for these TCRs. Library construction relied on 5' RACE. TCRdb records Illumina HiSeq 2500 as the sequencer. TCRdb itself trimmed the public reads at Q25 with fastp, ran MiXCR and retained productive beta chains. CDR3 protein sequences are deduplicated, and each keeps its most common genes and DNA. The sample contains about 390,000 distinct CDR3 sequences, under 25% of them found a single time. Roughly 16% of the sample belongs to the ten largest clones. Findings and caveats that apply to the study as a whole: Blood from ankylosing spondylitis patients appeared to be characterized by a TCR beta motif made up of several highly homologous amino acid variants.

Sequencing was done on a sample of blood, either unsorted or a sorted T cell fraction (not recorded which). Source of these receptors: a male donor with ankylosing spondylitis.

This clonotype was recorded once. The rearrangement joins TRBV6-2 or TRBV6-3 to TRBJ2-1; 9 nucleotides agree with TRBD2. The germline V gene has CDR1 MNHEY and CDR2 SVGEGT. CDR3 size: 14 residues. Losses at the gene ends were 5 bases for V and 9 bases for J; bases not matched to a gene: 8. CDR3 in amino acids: CASSLIAGEGEQFF. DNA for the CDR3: TGTGCCAGCAGTCTGATAGCGGGGGAGGGTGAGCAGTTCTTC.

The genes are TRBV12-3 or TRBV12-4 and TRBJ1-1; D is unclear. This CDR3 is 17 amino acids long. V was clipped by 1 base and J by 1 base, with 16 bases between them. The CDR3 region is CASSLGTTLRANTEAFF. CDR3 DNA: TGTGCCAGCAGTTTAGGTACGACACTTAGGGCGAACACTGAAGCTTTCTTT.

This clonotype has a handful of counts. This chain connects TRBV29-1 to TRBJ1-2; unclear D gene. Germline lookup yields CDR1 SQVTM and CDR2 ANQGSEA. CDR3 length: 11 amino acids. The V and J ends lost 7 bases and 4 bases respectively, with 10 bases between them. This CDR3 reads CSDWSGYGYTF. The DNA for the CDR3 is TGCAGCGATTGGTCCGGCTATGGCTACACCTTC.

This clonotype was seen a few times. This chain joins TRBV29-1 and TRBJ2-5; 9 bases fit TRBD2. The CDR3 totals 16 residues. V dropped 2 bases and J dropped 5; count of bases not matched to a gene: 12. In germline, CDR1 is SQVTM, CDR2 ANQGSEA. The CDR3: CSVEQLAGRNGETQYF. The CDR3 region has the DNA TGCAGCGTTGAACAACTAGCGGGCAGAAACGGGGAGACCCAGTACTTC.

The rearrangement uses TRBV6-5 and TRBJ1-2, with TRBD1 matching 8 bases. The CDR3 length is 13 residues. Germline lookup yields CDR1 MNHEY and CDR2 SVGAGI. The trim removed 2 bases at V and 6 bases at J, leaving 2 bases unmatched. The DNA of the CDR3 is TGTGCCAGCAGTTACGTCAGGGGGCATGGCTACACCTTC. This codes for CASSYVRGHGYTF.

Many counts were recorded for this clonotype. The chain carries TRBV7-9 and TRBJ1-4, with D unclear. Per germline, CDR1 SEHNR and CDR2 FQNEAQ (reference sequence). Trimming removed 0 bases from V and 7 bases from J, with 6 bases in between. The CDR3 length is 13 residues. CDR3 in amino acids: CASSLAGSEKLFF. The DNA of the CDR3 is TGTGCCAGCAGCTTAGCCGGGAGTGAAAAACTGTTTTTT.

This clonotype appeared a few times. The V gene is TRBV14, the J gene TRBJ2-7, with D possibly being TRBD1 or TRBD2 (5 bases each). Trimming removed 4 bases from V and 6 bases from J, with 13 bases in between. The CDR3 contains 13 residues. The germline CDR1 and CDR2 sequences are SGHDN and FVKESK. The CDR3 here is CASSLGENREQYF. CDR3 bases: TGTGCCAGCAGCCTGGGGGAGAATCGCGAGCAGTACTTC.

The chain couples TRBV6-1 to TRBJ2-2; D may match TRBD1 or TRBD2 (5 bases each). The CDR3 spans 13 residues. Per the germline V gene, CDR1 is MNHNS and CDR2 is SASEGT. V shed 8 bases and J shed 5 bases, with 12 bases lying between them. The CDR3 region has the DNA TGTGCCAGCCCTACTAGGGGAACCGGGGAGCTGTTTTTT. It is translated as CASPTRGTGELFF.

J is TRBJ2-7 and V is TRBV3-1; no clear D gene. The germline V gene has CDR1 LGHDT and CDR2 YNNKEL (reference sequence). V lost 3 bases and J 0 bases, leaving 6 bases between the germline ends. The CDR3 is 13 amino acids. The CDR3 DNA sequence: TGTGCCAGCAGCCAGGGTGACTCCTACGAGCAGTACTTC. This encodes CASSQGDSYEQYF.

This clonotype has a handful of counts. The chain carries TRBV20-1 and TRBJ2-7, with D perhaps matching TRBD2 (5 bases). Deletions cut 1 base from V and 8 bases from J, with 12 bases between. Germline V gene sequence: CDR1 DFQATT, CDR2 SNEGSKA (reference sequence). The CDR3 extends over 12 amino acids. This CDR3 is CSARVMERKQYF. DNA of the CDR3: TGCAGTGCTAGAGTTATGGAGCGGAAGCAGTACTTC.

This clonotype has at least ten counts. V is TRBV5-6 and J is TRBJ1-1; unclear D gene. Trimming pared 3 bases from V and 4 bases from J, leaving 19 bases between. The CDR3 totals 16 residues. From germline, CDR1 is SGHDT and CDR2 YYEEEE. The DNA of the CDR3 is TGTGCCAGCAGCTCCGCCCCTGGCAGAGGAAGCACTGAAGCTTTCTTT. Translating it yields CASSSAPGRGSTEAFF. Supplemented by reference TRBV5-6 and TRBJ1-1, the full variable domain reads DAGVTQSPTHLIKTRGQQVTLRCSPKSGHDTVSWYQQALGQGPQFIFQYYEEEERQRGNFPDRFSGHQFPNYSSELNVNALLLGDSALYLCASSSAPGRGSTEAFFGQGTRLTVV.

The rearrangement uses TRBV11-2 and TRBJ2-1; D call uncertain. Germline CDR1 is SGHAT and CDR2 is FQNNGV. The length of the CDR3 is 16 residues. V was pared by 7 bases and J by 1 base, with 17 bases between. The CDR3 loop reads CASTTVLYGSYNEQFF. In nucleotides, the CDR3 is TGTGCCAGCACCACGGTCCTCTATGGATCCTACAATGAGCAGTTCTTC. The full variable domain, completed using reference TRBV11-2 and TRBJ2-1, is EAGVAQSPRYKIIEKRQSVAFWCNPISGHATLYWYQQILGQGPKLLIQFQNNGVVDDSQLPKDRFSAERLKGVDSTLKIQPAKLEDSAVYLCASTTVLYGSYNEQFFGPGTRLTVL.

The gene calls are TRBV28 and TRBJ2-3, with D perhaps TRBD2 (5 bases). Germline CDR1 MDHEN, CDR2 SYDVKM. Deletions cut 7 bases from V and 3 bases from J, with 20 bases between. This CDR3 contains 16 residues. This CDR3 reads CASTLRGFSATDTQYF. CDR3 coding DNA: TGTGCCAGCACCCTACGGGGTTTTAGTGCGACAGATACGCAGTATTTT.

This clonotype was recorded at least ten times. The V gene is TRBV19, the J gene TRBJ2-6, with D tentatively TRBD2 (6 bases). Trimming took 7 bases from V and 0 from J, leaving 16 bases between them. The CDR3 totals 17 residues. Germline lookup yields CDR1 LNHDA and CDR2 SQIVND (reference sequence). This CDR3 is CASTYRGTLSGANVLTF. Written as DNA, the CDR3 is TGTGCCAGTACCTACCGCGGGACCCTCTCTGGGGCCAACGTCCTGACTTTC.

CDR3 sequence (DNA): TGTGCCAGCAGCCAAGTAGCCAGTACTGGAAACACCATATATTTT. Translated: CASSQVASTGNTIYF. The V call is TRBV4-2, the J call TRBJ1-3, with D unclear. The CDR3 totals 15 residues. CDR1 is LGHNA, CDR2 YNFKEQ, per germline. V was clipped by 1 base and J by 2 bases, with 9 bases between them.

The DNA of the CDR3 is TGCAGTGCTAGTAAACACGGGGGCGGGAGAAACACCATATATTTT. Translation gives CSASKHGGGRNTIYF. The chain recombines TRBV20-1 with TRBJ1-3; possible D gene TRBD1, 6 bases. The germline V gene has CDR1 DFQATT and CDR2 SNEGSKA (reference sequence). This CDR3 contains 15 residues. V was cut by 3 bases and J by 5 bases, with 17 bases left in between.

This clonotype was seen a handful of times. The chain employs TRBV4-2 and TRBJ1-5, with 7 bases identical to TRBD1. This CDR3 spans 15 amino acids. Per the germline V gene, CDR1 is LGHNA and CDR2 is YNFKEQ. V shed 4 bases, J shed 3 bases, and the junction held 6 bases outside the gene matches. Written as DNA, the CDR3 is TGTGCCAGCAGCCGTACAGGGGAACCCAATCAGCCCCAGCATTTT. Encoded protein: CASSRTGEPNQPQHF.